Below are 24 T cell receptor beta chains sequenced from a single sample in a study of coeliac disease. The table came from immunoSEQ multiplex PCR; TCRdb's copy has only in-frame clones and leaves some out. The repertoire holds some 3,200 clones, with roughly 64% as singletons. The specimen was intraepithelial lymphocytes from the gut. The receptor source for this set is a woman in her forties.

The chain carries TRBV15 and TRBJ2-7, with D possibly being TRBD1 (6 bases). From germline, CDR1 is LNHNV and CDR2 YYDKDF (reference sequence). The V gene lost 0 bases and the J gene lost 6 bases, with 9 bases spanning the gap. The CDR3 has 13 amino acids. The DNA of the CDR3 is TGTGCCACCAGCAGAGATTCCAGGGGCGAGCAGTACTTC. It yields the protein CATSRDSRGEQYF.

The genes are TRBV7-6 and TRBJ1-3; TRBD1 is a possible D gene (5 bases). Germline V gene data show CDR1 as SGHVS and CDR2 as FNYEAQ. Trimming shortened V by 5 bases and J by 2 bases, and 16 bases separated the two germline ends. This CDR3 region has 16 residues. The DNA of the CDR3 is TGTGCCAGCAGCCCCATGGGGGGATCTACTGGAAACACCATATATTTT. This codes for CASSPMGGSTGNTIYF.

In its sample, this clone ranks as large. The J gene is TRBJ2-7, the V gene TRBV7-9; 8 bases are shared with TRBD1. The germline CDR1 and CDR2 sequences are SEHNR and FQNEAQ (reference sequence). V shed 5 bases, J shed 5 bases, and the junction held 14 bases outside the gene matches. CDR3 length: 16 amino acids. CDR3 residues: CASSPNSGGSWDEQYF. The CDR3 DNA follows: TGTGCCAGCAGCCCTAACTCAGGGGGCAGTTGGGACGAGCAGTACTTC. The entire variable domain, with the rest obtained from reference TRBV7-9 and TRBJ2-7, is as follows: DTGVSQNPRHKITKRGQNVTFRCDPISEHNRLYWYRQTLGQGPEFLTYFQNEAQLEKSRLLSDRFSAERPKGSFSTLEIQRTEQGDSAMYLCASSPNSGGSWDEQYFGPGTRLTVT.

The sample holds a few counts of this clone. The CDR3: CASSQAPIPGTTDTQYF. The CDR3 DNA sequence: TGTGCCAGCAGCCAGGCTCCGATCCCGGGAACCACAGATACGCAGTATTTT. The V gene is TRBV4-2, the J gene TRBJ2-3; tentatively, D is TRBD2 (5 bases). Germline V gives CDR1 LGHNA, CDR2 YNFKEQ. Trimming cost V 3 bases and J 2 bases, with 18 bases left between them. The CDR3 covers 17 residues.

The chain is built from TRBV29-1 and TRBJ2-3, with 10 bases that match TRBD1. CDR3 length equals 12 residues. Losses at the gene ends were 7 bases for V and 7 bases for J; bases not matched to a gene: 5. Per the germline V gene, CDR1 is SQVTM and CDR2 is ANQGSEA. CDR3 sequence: CSATGGANTQYF. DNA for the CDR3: TGCAGCGCGACAGGGGGCGCGAATACGCAGTATTTT.

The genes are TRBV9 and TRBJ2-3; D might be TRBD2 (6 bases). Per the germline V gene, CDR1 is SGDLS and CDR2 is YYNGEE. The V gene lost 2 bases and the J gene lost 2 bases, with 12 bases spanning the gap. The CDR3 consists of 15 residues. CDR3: CASSVASESTDTQYF. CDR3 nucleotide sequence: TGTGCCAGCAGCGTTGCTAGCGAATCCACAGATACGCAGTATTTT.

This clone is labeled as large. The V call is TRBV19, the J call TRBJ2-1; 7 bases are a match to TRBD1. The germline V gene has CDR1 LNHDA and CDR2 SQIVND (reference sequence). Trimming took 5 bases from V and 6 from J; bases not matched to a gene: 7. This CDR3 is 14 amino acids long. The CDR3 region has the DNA TGTGCCAGTAGTGTCTCGACAGGGTTCAATGAGCAGTTCTTC. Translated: CASSVSTGFNEQFF.

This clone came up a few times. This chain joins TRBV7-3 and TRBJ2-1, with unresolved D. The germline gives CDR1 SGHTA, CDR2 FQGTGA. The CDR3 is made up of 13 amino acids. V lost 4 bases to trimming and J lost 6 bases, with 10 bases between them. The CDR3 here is CASSSLSSNEQFF. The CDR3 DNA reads TGTGCCAGCAGCTCCTTGAGTAGCAATGAGCAGTTCTTC.

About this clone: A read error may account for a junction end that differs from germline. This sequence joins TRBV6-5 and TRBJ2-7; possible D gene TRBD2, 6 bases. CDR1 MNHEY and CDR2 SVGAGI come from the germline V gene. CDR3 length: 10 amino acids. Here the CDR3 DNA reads TGTGCCAGCAGTGACCCTAGGGACTGCTTC. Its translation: CASSDPRDCF.

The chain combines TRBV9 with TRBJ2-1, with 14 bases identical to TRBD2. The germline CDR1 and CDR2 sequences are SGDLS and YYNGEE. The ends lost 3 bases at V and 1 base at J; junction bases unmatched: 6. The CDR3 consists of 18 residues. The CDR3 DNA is TGTGCCAGCAGCGCAGCCGGGACTAGCGGGAGTTCCTACAATGAGCAGTTCTTC. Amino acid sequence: CASSAAGTSGSSYNEQFF.

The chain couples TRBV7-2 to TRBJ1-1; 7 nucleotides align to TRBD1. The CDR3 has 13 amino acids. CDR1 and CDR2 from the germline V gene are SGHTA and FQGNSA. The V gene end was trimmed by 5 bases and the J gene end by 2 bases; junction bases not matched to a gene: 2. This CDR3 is CASSRGGNTEAFF. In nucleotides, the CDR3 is TGTGCCAGCAGCCGAGGGGGCAACACTGAAGCTTTCTTT.

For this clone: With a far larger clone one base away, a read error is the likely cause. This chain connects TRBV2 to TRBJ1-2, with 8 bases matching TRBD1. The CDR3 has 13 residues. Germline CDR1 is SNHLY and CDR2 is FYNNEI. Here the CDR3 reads CASGGQVDLGHTF. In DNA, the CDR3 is TGTGCCAGCGGGGGACAGGTAGACCTTGGCCACACCTTC. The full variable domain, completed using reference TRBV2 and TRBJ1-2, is EPEVTQTPSHQVTQMGQEVILRCVPISNHLYFYWYRQILGQKVEFLVSFYNNEISEKSEIFDDQFSVERPDGSNFTLKIRSTKLEDSAMYFCASGGQVDLGHTFGSGTRLTVV.

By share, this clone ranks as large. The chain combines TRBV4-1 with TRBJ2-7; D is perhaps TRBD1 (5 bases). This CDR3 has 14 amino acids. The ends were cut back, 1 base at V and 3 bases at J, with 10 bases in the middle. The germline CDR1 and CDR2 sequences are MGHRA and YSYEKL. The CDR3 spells CASSQAKGNYEQYF. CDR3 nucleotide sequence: TGCGCCAGCAGCCAAGCCAAGGGGAACTACGAGCAGTACTTC.

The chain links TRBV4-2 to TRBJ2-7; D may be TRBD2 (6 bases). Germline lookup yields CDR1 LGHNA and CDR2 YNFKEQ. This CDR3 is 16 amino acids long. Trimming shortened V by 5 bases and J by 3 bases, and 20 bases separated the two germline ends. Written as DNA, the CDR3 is TGTGCCAGCAGCTTGGAGGGCGGCGATTCAAACTACGAGCAGTACTTC. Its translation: CASSLEGGDSNYEQYF.

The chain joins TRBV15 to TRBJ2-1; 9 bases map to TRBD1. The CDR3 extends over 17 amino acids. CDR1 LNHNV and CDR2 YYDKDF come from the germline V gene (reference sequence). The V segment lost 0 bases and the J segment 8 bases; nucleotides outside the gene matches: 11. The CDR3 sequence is CATSRDHQGTGSDEQFF. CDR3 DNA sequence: TGTGCCACCAGCAGAGACCACCAGGGGACAGGGTCAGATGAGCAGTTCTTC.

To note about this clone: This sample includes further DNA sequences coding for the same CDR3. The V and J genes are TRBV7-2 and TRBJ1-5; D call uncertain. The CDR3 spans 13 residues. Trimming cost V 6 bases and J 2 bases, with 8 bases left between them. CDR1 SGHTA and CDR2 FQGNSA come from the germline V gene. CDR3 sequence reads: CASSLRGNQPQHF. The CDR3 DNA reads TGTGCCAGCAGTCTCCGGGGCAATCAGCCCCAGCATTTT. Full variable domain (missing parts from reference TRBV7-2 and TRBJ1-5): GAGVSQSPSNKVTEKGKDVELRCDPISGHTALYWYRQSLGQGLEFLIYFQGNSAPDKSGLPSDRFSAERTGGSVSTLTIQRTQQEDSAVYLCASSLRGNQPQHFGDGTRLSIL.

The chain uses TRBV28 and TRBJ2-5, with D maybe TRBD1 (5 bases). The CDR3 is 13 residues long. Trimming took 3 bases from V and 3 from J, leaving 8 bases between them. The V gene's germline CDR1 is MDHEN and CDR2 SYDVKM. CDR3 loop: CASSFQGEETQYF. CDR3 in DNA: TGTGCCAGCAGTTTTCAAGGGGAAGAGACCCAGTACTTC.

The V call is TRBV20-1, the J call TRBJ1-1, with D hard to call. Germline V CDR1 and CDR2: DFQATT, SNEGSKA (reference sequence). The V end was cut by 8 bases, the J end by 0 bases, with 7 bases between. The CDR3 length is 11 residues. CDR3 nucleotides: TGCAGTCCCAACATGAACACTGAAGCTTTCTTT. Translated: CSPNMNTEAFF.

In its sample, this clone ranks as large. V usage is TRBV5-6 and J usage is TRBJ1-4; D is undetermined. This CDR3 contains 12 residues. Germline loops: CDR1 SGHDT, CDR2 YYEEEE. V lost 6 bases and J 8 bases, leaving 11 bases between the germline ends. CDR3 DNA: TGTGCCAGCACCTATGGGAGGGAAAAACTGTTTTTT. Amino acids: CASTYGREKLFF.

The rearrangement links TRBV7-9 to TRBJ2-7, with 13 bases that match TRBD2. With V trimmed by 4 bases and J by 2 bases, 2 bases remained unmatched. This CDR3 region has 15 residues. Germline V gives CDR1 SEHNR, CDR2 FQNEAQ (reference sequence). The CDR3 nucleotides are TGTGCCAGCAGCTCGGGACTAGCGGGAACCTACGAGCAGTACTTC. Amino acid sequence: CASSSGLAGTYEQYF.

The CDR3 protein is CASSFRQGGYEQYF. The DNA of the CDR3 is TGTGCCAGCAGCTTCAGACAAGGGGGCTACGAGCAGTACTTC. The chain couples TRBV7-2 to TRBJ2-7, with TRBD1 as a possible D gene (6 bases). This CDR3 spans 14 amino acids. Germline assignment: CDR1 SGHTA and CDR2 FQGNSA. With 3 bases removed from V and 3 bases from J, the gap between germline ends came to 12 bases.

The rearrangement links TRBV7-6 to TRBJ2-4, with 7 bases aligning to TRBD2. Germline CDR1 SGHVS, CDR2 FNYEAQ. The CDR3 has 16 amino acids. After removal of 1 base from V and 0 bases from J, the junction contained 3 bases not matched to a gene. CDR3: CASSLVSGLAKNIQYF. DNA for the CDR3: TGTGCCAGCAGCTTAGTTAGCGGGCTAGCCAAAAACATTCAGTACTTC.

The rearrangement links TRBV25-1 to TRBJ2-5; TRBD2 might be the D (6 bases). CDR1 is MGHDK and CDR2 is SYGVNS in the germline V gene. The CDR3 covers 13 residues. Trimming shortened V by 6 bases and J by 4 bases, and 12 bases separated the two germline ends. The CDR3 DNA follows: TGTGCCAGCAGGATCGGGGGACTAGAGACCCAGTACTTC. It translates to CASRIGGLETQYF.

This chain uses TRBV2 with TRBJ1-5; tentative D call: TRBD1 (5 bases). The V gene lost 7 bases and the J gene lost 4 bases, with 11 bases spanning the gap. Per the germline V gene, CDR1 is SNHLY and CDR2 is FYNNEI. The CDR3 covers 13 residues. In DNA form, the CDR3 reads TGTGCCAGCAACCGACAGTCTAATCAGCCCCAGCATTTT. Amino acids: CASNRQSNQPQHF.